A selection of T cell receptor beta chains follows, all from one sample in a study of OX40 agonist ivuxolimab in advanced cancers. Libraries were prepared by immunoSEQ multiplex PCR; TCRdb keeps only in-frame clonotypes and omits some of them. The sample records 71,000 or so clones, 80% being singletons. This sample comprised CD4+ or CD8+ T cells sorted from blood, obtained in a trial of the OX40 agonist ivuxolimab. The receptors shown here come from an adult with an advanced solid tumor such as melanoma, head and neck, liver or kidney cancer. CDR3s include the opening cysteine and the closing phenylalanine or tryptophan. The order of the fields is clone size, V gene, J gene, D gene, CDR3 protein, CDR3 DNA. A D gene is named only where the DNA matches it firmly. Size values are once, few and many counts, or a class for expanded clones, and some rows have none.

clone_size: .; v_call: TRBV4-1; j_call: TRBJ1-4; d_call: .; cdr3_aa: CASSQVIGLGEKLFF; cdr3_nt: TGCGCCAGCAGCCAAGTCATAGGGTTGGGTGAAAAACTGTTTTTT
clone_size: few; v_call: TRBV6-4; j_call: TRBJ2-7; d_call: TRBD2; cdr3_aa: CASIGTSGSSYEQYF; cdr3_nt: TGTGCCAGCATCGGGACTAGCGGGAGCTCCTACGAGCAGTACTTC
clone_size: .; v_call: TRBV19; j_call: TRBJ1-1; d_call: .; cdr3_aa: CASSIDRNTEAFF; cdr3_nt: TGTGCCAGTAGTATCGACAGAAACACTGAAGCTTTCTTT
clone_size: .; v_call: TRBV30; j_call: TRBJ2-7; d_call: TRBD1; cdr3_aa: CAWSVWDRGRGEQYF; cdr3_nt: TGTGCCTGGAGTGTATGGGACAGGGGGCGCGGGGAGCAGTACTTC
clone_size: .; v_call: TRBV30; j_call: TRBJ2-3; d_call: TRBD2; cdr3_aa: CAWSLAGAYGTDTQYF; cdr3_nt: TGTGCCTGGAGCCTAGCGGGGGCCTACGGCACAGATACGCAGTATTTT
clone_size: .; v_call: TRBV12-5; j_call: TRBJ2-4; d_call: .; cdr3_aa: CASGLGLDIQYF; cdr3_nt: TGTGCTAGTGGTTTGGGGTTGGACATTCAGTACTTC
clone_size: .; v_call: TRBV7-6; j_call: TRBJ2-1; d_call: TRBD2; cdr3_aa: CASSPAGGNAYNEQFF; cdr3_nt: TGTGCCAGCAGCCCGGCGGGGGGGAACGCCTACAATGAGCAGTTCTTC
clone_size: .; v_call: TRBV28; j_call: TRBJ2-3; d_call: TRBD2; cdr3_aa: CASIQAGYADTQYF; cdr3_nt: TGTGCCAGCATTCAAGCGGGATACGCAGATACGCAGTATTTT
clone_size: .; v_call: TRBV6-5; j_call: TRBJ1-5; d_call: TRBD1; cdr3_aa: CASSRTGRGNQPQHF; cdr3_nt: TGTGCCAGCAGCCGGACAGGGAGGGGCAATCAGCCCCAGCATTTT
clone_size: .; v_call: TRBV4-1; j_call: TRBJ2-7; d_call: .; cdr3_aa: CASSQDFLASSYEQYF; cdr3_nt: TGCGCCAGCAGCCAAGATTTCCTAGCGAGCTCCTACGAGCAGTACTTC
clone_size: .; v_call: TRBV28; j_call: TRBJ1-3; d_call: .; cdr3_aa: CASSLLRTGNTIYF; cdr3_nt: TGTGCCAGCAGTTTGCTTAGGACTGGAAACACCATATATTTT
clone_size: .; v_call: TRBV30; j_call: TRBJ1-1; d_call: .; cdr3_aa: CAWSKPAGVRYTEAFF; cdr3_nt: TGTGCCTGGAGTAAACCGGCAGGGGTGAGGTACACTGAAGCTTTCTTT
clone_size: .; v_call: TRBV7-9; j_call: TRBJ2-5; d_call: .; cdr3_aa: CASSLSAGETQYF; cdr3_nt: TGTGCCAGCAGCTTATCAGCGGGAGAGACCCAGTACTTC
clone_size: .; v_call: TRBV4-3; j_call: TRBJ2-3; d_call: .; cdr3_aa: CASSQGVKASTDTQYF; cdr3_nt: TGCGCCAGCAGCCAAGGCGTTAAAGCTAGCACAGATACGCAGTATTTT
clone_size: .; v_call: TRBV7-2; j_call: TRBJ1-3; d_call: .; cdr3_aa: CASSRQPGAATGNTIYF; cdr3_nt: TGTGCCAGCAGCCGCCAGCCCGGGGCAGCCACTGGAAACACCATATATTTT
clone_size: .; v_call: TRBV7-2; j_call: TRBJ1-1; d_call: .; cdr3_aa: CASSLGQLNTEAFF; cdr3_nt: TGTGCCAGCAGCCTCGGACAGTTGAACACTGAAGCTTTCTTT
clone_size: once; v_call: TRBV19; j_call: TRBJ2-2; d_call: TRBD2; cdr3_aa: CASHRTSGGGSGTGELFF; cdr3_nt: TGTGCCAGCCACCGGACTAGCGGGGGGGGGTCGGGCACCGGGGAGCTGTTTTTT
clone_size: .; v_call: TRBV28; j_call: TRBJ1-5; d_call: TRBD1; cdr3_aa: CASSSPRPKGTVYQPQHF; cdr3_nt: TGTGCCAGCAGTTCGCCGAGACCAAAAGGGACAGTCTATCAGCCCCAGCATTTT
clone_size: .; v_call: TRBV11-3; j_call: TRBJ2-1; d_call: .; cdr3_aa: CASSLVGEGRYNEQFF; cdr3_nt: TGTGCCAGCAGCTTAGTGGGAGAGGGTAGATACAATGAGCAGTTCTTC
clone_size: .; v_call: TRBV15; j_call: TRBJ1-5; d_call: .; cdr3_aa: CATSPRADSSNQPQHF; cdr3_nt: TGTGCCACCAGCCCCCGGGCGGACAGCAGCAATCAGCCCCAGCATTTT
clone_size: once; v_call: TRBV6-1; j_call: TRBJ1-2; d_call: .; cdr3_aa: CASSSQGFAYGYTF; cdr3_nt: TGTGCCAGCAGTTCGCAGGGGTTTGCCTATGGCTACACCTTC
clone_size: few; v_call: TRBV6-5; j_call: TRBJ1-1; d_call: .; cdr3_aa: CASSLTGDTEAFF; cdr3_nt: TGTGCCAGCAGCCTAACAGGAGACACTGAAGCTTTCTTT
clone_size: .; v_call: TRBV11-2; j_call: TRBJ1-2; d_call: .; cdr3_aa: CASSPRGATNYGYTF; cdr3_nt: TGTGCCAGCAGCCCGAGGGGGGCGACCAACTATGGCTACACCTTC
clone_size: .; v_call: TRBV30; j_call: TRBJ2-2; d_call: TRBD2; cdr3_aa: CAWSLTSGGELFF; cdr3_nt: TGTGCCTGGAGTCTTACTAGCGGCGGGGAGCTGTTTTTT
clone_size: .; v_call: TRBV5-1; j_call: TRBJ2-2; d_call: .; cdr3_aa: CASSLAGSAQGGELFF; cdr3_nt: TGCGCCAGCAGCTTGGCCGGCAGCGCTCAGGGCGGGGAGCTGTTTTTT
clone_size: .; v_call: TRBV6-6; j_call: TRBJ2-1; d_call: TRBD2; cdr3_aa: CASSYLSGNYNEQFF; cdr3_nt: TGTGCCAGCAGTTACCTAAGCGGGAACTACAATGAGCAGTTCTTC
clone_size: .; v_call: TRBV19; j_call: TRBJ2-3; d_call: TRBD2; cdr3_aa: CASGLAGEDTQYF; cdr3_nt: TGTGCCAGTGGTCTAGCGGGGGAAGATACGCAGTATTTT